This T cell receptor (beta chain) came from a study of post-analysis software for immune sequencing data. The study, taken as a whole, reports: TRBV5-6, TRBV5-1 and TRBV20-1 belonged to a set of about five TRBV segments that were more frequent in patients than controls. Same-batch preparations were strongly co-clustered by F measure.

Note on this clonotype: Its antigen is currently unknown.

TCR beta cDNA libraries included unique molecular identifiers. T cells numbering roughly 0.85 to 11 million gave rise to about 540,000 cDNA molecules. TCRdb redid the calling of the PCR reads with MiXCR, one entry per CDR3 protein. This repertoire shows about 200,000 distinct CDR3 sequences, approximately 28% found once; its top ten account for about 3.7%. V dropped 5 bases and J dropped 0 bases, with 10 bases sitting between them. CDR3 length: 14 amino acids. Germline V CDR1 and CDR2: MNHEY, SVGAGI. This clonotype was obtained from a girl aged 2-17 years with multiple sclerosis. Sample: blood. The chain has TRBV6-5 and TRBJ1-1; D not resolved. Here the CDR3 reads CASSPRTVNTEAFF. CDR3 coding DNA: TGTGCCAGCAGTCCGAGGACGGTGAACACTGAAGCTTTCTTT.